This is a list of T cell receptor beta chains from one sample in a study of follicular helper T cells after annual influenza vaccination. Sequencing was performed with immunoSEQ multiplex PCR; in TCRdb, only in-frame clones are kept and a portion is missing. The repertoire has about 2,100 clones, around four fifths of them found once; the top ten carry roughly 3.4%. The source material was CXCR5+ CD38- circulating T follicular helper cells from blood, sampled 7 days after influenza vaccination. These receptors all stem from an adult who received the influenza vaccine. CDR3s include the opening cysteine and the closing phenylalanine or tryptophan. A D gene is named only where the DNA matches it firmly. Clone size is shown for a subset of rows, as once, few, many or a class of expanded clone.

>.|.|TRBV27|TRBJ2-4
TGTGCCAGCAGTGCGCAATCCTCGGACATTCAGTACTTC
CASSAQSSDIQYF
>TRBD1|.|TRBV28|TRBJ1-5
TGTGCCAGCAAGTCACAGGGGGCTGTTCAGCCCCAGCATTTT
CASKSQGAVQPQHF
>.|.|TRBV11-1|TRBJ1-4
TGTGCCAGCAGCCTACAAGGGGAAAAACTGTTTTTT
CASSLQGEKLFF
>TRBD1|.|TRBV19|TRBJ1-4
TGTGCCAGTAGTAAGGGGGCGTATGAAAAACTGTTTTTT
CASSKGAYEKLFF
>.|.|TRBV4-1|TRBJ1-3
TGCGCCAGCAGCCAGACCTGGACCCGCTCTGGAAACACCATATATTTT
CASSQTWTRSGNTIYF
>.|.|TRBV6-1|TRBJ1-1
TGTGCCAGCACTCGGGCCCTTAACACTGAAGCTTTCTTT
CASTRALNTEAFF
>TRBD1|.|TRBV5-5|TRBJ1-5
TGTGCCAGCAGCACCGGGACAGGGGAGGAGAGGGGCAATCAGCCCCAGCATTTT
CASSTGTGEERGNQPQHF
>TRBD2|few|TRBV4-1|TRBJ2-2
TGCGCCAGCAGCCAAACTGTAGGCGGGGGATACACCGGGGAGCTGTTTTTT
CASSQTVGGGYTGELFF
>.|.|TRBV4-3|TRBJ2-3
TGCGCCAGCAGCCAAGATACGGGGCCAGATACGCAGTATTTT
CASSQDTGPDTQYF
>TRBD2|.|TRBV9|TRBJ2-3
TGTGCCAGCAGCGTAGCTCTAGCGGGGGGGTCCTCAGGCACAGATACGCAGTATTTT
CASSVALAGGSSGTDTQYF
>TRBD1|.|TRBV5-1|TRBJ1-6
TGCGCCAGCAGCGTAAGAGAACAGGGGTCTGCTTCACCCCTCCACTTT
CASSVREQGSASPLHF
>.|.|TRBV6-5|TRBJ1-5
TGTGCCAGTGCAATGACCGGGAGCCAGGGGCAGCCCCAGCATTTT
CASAMTGSQGQPQHF
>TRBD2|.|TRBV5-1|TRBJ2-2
TGCGCCAGCAGCTATGGGACTAGCGGGAGTAATCCCGGGGAGCTGTTTTTT
CASSYGTSGSNPGELFF
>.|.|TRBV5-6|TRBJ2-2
TGTGCCAGCAGCCCCCAGACCGGGGAGCTGTTTTTT
CASSPQTGELFF
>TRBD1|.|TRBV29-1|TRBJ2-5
TGCAGCGTAGACAGGGGACGAGAGACCCAGTACTTC
CSVDRGRETQYF
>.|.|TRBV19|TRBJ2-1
TGTGCCAGTAGTACTCCTCCGGCACTGACGGCACACAATGAGCAGTTCTTC
CASSTPPALTAHNEQFF
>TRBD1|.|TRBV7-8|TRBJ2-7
TGTGCCAGCAGCTTAGTGGGTGGGGACAGGGTCAACGAGCAGTACTTC
CASSLVGGDRVNEQYF
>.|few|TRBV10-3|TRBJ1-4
TGTGCCATCAGTGAATGGAGAAATGAAAAACTGTTTTTT
CAISEWRNEKLFF
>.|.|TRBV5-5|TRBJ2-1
TGTGCCAGCAGCTTGGTTGTCCTAGCCGCTGAGCAGTTCTTC
CASSLVVLAAEQFF